This T cell receptor beta chain emerged from a study of T cell responses to AZD1222 COVID-19 vaccine. Findings and caveats of the study: Targeting of unmutated variant regions was reportedly seen in nearly half of spike-specific TCRs. Clonal diversity may have been underestimated, and the donors were mostly white British, with more females than males. Among AZD1222 vaccinees, only 5 or 6 were seropositive at baseline.

Concerning this clone: Its antigen is not known.

Only in-frame clones appear in the TCRdb table, and some are missing; sequencing was by immunoSEQ multiplex PCR. Among 100,000 to 120,000 clones listed, about 95% were seen once. The V and J ends lost 3 bases and 5 bases, in that order; junction bases with no gene match: 4. Germline-derived CDR1 and CDR2 are LNHDA and SQIVND (reference sequence). The CDR3 runs 14 residues. The sequencing used peripheral blood, collected 28 days after the second AZD1222 dose. This TCR came from an adult who received the AZD1222 COVID-19 vaccine. The rearrangement joins TRBV19 to TRBJ1-1, with 9 bases matching TRBD1. The CDR3 reads CASSMVGQGTEAFF. DNA of the CDR3: TGTGCCAGTAGTATGGTGGGACAGGGAACTGAAGCTTTCTTT.